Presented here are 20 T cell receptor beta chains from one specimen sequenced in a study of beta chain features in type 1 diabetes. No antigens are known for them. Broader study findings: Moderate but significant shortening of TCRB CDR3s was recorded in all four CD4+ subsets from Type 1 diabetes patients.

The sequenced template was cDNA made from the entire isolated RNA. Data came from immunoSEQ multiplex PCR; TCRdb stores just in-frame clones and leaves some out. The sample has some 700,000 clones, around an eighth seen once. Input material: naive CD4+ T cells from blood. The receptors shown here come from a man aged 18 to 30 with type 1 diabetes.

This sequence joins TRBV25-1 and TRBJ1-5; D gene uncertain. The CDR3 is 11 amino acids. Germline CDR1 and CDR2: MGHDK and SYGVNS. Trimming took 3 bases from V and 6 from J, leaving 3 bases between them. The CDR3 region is CASSDGQPQHF. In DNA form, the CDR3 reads TGTGCCAGCAGTGACGGTCAGCCCCAGCATTTT.

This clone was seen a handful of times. The CDR3 spells CASSEWGTALQETQYF. For the CDR3, the DNA is TGTGCCAGCAGTGAATGGGGGACGGCACTCCAAGAGACCCAGTACTTC. The chain recombines TRBV25-1 with TRBJ2-5; the D call may be TRBD1 or TRBD2 (5 bases each). The CDR3 is made up of 16 amino acids. Trimming removed 1 base from V and 1 base from J, with 13 bases in between. In germline, CDR1 is MGHDK, CDR2 SYGVNS.

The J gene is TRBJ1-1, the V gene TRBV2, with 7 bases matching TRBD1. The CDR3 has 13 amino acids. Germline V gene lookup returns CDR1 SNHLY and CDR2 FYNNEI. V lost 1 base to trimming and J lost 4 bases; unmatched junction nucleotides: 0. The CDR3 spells CASSEDRGTEAFF. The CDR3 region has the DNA TGTGCCAGCAGTGAAGACAGGGGCACTGAAGCTTTCTTT.

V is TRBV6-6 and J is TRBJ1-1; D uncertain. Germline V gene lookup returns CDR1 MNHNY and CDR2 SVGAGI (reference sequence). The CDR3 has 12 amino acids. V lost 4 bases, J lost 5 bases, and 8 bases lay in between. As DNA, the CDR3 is TGTGCCAGCAGTTCCGACGAAACTGAAGCTTTCTTT. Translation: CASSSDETEAFF.

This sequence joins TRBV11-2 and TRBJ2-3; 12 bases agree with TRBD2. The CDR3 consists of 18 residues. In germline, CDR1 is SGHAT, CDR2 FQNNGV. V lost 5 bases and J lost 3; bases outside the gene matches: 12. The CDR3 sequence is CASSPGTSGQRGTDTQYF. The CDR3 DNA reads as TGTGCCAGCAGCCCCGGGACTAGCGGGCAAAGGGGGACAGATACGCAGTATTTT.

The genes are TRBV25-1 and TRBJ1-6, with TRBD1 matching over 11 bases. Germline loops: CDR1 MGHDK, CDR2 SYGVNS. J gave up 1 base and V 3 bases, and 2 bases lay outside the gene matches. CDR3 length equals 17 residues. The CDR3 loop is CASSDGQGASYNSPLHF. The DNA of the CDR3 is TGTGCCAGCAGTGACGGACAGGGGGCATCCTATAATTCACCCCTCCACTTT.

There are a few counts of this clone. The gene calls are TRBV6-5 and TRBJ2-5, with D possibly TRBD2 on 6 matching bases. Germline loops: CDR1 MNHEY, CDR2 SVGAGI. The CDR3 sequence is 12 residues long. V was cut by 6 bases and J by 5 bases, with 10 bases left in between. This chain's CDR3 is CASRAGKETQYF. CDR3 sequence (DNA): TGTGCCAGCAGGGCGGGGAAGGAGACCCAGTACTTC.

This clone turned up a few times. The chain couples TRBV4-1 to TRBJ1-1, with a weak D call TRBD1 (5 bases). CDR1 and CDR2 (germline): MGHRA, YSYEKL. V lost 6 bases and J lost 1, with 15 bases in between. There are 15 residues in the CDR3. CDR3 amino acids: CASSRYRTPNTEAFF. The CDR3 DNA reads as TGCGCCAGCAGTCGATACAGGACTCCGAACACTGAAGCTTTCTTT.

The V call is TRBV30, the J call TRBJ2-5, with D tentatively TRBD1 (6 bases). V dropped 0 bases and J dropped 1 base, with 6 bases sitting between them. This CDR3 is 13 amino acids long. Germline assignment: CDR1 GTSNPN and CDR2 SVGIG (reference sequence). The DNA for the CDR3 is TGTGCCTGGAGTGTACAGGGCCAAGAGACCCAGTACTTC. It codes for CAWSVQGQETQYF.

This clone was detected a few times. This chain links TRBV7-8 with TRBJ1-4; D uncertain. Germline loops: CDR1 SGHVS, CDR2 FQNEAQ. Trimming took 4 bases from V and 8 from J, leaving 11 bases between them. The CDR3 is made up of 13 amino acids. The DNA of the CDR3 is TGTGCCAGCAGCTCGAGCTCCGGAGAAAAACTGTTTTTT. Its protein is CASSSSSGEKLFF.

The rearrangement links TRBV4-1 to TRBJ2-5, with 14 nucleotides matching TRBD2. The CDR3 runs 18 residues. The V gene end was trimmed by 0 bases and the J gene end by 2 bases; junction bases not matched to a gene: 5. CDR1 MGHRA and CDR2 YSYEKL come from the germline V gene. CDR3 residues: CASSQDQGLAGVQETQYF. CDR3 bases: TGCGCCAGCAGCCAAGATCAGGGACTAGCGGGGGTTCAAGAGACCCAGTACTTC.

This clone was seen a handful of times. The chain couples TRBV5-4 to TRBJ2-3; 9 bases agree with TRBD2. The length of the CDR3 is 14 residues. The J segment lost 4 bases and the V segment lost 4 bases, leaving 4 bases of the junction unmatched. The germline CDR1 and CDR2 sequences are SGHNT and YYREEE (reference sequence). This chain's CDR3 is CASSLRLAADTQYF. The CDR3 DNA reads TGTGCCAGCAGCCTGCGACTAGCGGCAGATACGCAGTATTTT.

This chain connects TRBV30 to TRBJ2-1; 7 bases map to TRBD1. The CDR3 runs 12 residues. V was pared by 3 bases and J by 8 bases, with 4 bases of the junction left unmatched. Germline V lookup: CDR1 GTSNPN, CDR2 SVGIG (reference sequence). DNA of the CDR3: TGTGCCTGGAGCCCTCAGGGGGATGAGCAGTTCTTC. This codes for CAWSPQGDEQFF.

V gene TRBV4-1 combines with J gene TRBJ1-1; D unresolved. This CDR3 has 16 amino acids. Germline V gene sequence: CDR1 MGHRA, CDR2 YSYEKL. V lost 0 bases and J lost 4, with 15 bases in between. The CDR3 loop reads CASSQDGEHLGTEAFF. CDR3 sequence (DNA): TGCGCCAGCAGCCAAGATGGGGAACATCTCGGCACTGAAGCTTTCTTT.

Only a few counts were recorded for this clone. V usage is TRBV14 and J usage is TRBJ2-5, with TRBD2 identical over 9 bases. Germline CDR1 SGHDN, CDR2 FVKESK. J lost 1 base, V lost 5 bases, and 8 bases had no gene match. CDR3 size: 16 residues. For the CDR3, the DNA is TGTGCCAGCAGCTTTTTCGGAGCGGGGGGCCAAGAGACCCAGTACTTC. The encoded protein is CASSFFGAGGQETQYF. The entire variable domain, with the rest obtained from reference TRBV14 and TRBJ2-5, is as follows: EAGVTQFPSHSVIEKGQTVTLRCDPISGHDNLYWYRRVMGKEIKFLLHFVKESKQDESGMPNNRFLAERTGGTYSTLKVQPAELEDSGVYFCASSFFGAGGQETQYFGPGTRLLVL.

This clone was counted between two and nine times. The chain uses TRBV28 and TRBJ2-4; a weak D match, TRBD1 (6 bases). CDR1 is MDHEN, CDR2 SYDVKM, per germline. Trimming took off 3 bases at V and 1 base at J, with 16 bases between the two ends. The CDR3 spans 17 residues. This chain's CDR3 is CASSFGAGAFAKNIQYF. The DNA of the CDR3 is TGTGCCAGCAGTTTTGGGGCAGGGGCTTTCGCCAAAAACATTCAGTACTTC.

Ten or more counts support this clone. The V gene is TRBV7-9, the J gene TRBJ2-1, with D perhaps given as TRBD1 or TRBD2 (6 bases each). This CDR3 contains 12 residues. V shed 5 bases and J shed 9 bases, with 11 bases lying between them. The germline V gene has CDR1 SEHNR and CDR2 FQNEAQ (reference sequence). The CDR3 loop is CASSVTGAEQFF. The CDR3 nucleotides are TGTGCCAGCAGCGTCACGGGGGCTGAGCAGTTCTTC.

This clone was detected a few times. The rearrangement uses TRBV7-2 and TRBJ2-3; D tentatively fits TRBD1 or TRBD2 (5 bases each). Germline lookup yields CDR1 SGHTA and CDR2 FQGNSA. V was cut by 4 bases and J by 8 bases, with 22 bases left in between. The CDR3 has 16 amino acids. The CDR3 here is CASSSRVGTQSATQYF. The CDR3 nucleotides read TGTGCCAGCAGCTCTAGGGTGGGGACCCAGTCAGCTACGCAGTATTTT. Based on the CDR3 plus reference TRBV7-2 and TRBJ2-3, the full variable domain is GAGVSQSPSNKVTEKGKDVELRCDPISGHTALYWYRQSLGQGLEFLIYFQGNSAPDKSGLPSDRFSAERTGGSVSTLTIQRTQQEDSAVYLCASSSRVGTQSATQYFGPGTRLTVL.

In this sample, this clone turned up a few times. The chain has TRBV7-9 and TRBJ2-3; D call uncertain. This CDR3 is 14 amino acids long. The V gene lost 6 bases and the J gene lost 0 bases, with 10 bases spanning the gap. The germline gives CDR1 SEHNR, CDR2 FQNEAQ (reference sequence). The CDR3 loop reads CASRSFLSTDTQYF. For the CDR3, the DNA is TGTGCCAGCAGGTCCTTTCTTAGCACAGATACGCAGTATTTT. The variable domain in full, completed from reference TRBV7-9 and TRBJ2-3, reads DTGVSQNPRHKITKRGQNVTFRCDPISEHNRLYWYRQTLGQGPEFLTYFQNEAQLEKSRLLSDRFSAERPKGSFSTLEIQRTEQGDSAMYLCASRSFLSTDTQYFGPGTRLTVL.

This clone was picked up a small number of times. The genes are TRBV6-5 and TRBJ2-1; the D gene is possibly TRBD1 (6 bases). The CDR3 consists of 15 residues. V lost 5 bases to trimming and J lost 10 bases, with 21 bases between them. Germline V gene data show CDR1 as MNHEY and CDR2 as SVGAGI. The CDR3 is CASSPMTGRFGEQFF. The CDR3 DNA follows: TGTGCCAGCAGTCCGATGACAGGACGGTTTGGGGAGCAGTTCTTC.